Listed below are T cell receptor beta chains from one sample, sequenced in a study of shared clonotypes between healthy human individuals. This table comes from immunoSEQ multiplex PCR, and its TCRdb copy is limited to in-frame clones, with some not included. The profile covers 1.6 million or so clones, with around 98.5% appearing a single time and 0.3% to 0.45% taken by the ten largest. The source material was naive CD4+ T cells sorted from blood. These receptors all come from a man aged 25 to 40 in good health. The CDR3 runs from the conserved cysteine through the conserved F or W. Each record gives: V gene, J gene, D gene, clone size, CDR3 protein, CDR3 DNA. The D gene is left open where the match is weak. Expanded clones get a size class; other rows say once, few or many, or leave the size out.

>TRBV10-3|TRBJ1-2|.|.
CAIMNGEGHLRGYTF
TGTGCCATCATGAACGGGGAGGGCCACCTCCGGGGCTACACCTTC
>TRBV10-3|TRBJ2-5|.|.
CAISEGRNQETQYF
TGTGCCATCAGTGAAGGCAGAAACCAAGAGACCCAGTACTTC
>TRBV5-5|TRBJ1-5|TRBD1|once
CASSLGTGVQPQHF
TGTGCCAGCAGCTTGGGGACAGGGGTTCAGCCCCAGCATTTT
>TRBV6-5|TRBJ2-2|.|.
CAGQTAGNTGELFF
TGTGCCGGCCAGACGGCAGGGAACACCGGGGAGCTGTTTTTT
>TRBV7-6|TRBJ2-7|.|.
CASSYYPPGQASYEQYF
TGTGCCAGCAGCTATTATCCCCCGGGACAAGCCTCCTACGAGCAGTACTTC
>TRBV6-6|TRBJ1-5|.|.
CASSYPGPFNQPQHF
TGTGCCAGCAGTTATCCGGGTCCTTTCAATCAGCCCCAGCATTTT
>TRBV5-5|TRBJ2-1|TRBD2|.
CASFLLAGNNEQFF
TGTGCCAGCTTCTTACTAGCGGGAAACAATGAGCAGTTCTTC
>TRBV7-6|TRBJ2-2|.|.
CASSYLALGVRTGELFF
TGTGCCAGCAGCTACCTGGCGCTGGGGGTGAGGACCGGGGAGCTGTTTTTT
>TRBV28|TRBJ2-2|.|.
CASSFLPGNTGELFF
TGTGCCAGCAGTTTCTTGCCAGGGAACACCGGGGAGCTGTTTTTT
>TRBV4-1|TRBJ2-7|TRBD2|.
CASSQVLAGGTYEQYF
TGCGCCAGCAGCCAAGTTCTAGCGGGAGGGACCTACGAGCAGTACTTC
>TRBV28|TRBJ2-7|.|.
CASSFGVVPLDNYEQYF
TGTGCCAGCAGTTTTGGGGTGGTCCCCCTGGACAACTACGAGCAGTACTTC
>TRBV28|TRBJ2-2|.|.
CASSFGGWRTGELFF
TGTGCCAGCAGTTTTGGGGGTTGGCGAACCGGGGAGCTGTTTTTT
>TRBV18|TRBJ2-1|TRBD1|.
CASSPRSGQGAWNEQFF
TGTGCCAGCTCACCACGGTCGGGACAGGGGGCCTGGAATGAGCAGTTCTTC
>TRBV5-4|TRBJ2-3|.|.
CASSPLGEGVDTQYF
TGTGCCAGCAGCCCGCTCGGGGAGGGGGTAGATACGCAGTATTTT
>TRBV29-1|TRBJ2-5|TRBD1|.
CSVLGIQGNQETQYF
TGCAGCGTTTTGGGAATACAGGGGAACCAAGAGACCCAGTACTTC
>TRBV2|TRBJ2-1|TRBD2|.
CASRRGRAEGEQFF
TGTGCCAGCAGGCGCGGGAGGGCCGAAGGTGAGCAGTTCTTC
>TRBV11-2|TRBJ2-7|TRBD1|.
CASSLVLGWGGTGNYEQYF
TGTGCCAGCAGCTTAGTATTAGGGTGGGGCGGGACAGGGAACTACGAGCAGTACTTC
>TRBV5-5|TRBJ2-2|.|.
CASSLVGYRKSAGELFF
TGTGCCAGCAGCTTGGTAGGATACAGGAAGAGCGCCGGGGAGCTGTTTTTT
>TRBV28|TRBJ1-1|.|once
CASSPGTENTEAFF
TGTGCCAGCAGCCCCGGGACGGAGAACACTGAAGCTTTCTTT
>TRBV20-1|TRBJ2-7|.|.
CSASSTYEQYF
TGCAGTGCTAGCTCAACCTACGAGCAGTACTTC
>TRBV6-9|TRBJ2-1|.|once
CASSCSRDGNEQFF
TGTGCCAGCAGTTGTTCGCGGGACGGAAATGAGCAGTTCTTC
>TRBV7-8|TRBJ1-5|.|.
CASSFSSSYSNQPQHF
TGTGCCAGCAGCTTTAGTTCATCTTATAGCAATCAGCCCCAGCATTTT
>TRBV19|TRBJ2-1|.|.
CASRGRGSGLNEQFF
TGTGCCAGTAGGGGGAGGGGGAGCGGACTAAATGAGCAGTTCTTC
>TRBV18|TRBJ2-1|TRBD2|.
CASSPPGLAGDYNEQFF
TGTGCCAGCTCACCACCGGGACTAGCGGGCGACTACAATGAGCAGTTCTTC
>TRBV9|TRBJ1-1|.|.
CASSVDAGNTEAFF
TGTGCCAGCAGCGTAGACGCCGGTAACACTGAAGCTTTCTTT
>TRBV10-3|TRBJ2-2|.|.
CAISERPGLQGELFF
TGTGCCATCAGTGAGCGACCGGGACTCCAAGGGGAGCTGTTTTTT
>TRBV6-5|TRBJ2-7|TRBD1|.
CASSYLRTGEQYF
TGTGCCAGCAGTTACTTACGGACAGGGGAGCAGTACTTC
>TRBV25-1|TRBJ2-3|TRBD1|.
CASSTTGSRTDTQYF
TGTGCCAGCTCCACGACAGGGAGTAGAACAGATACGCAGTATTTT
>TRBV5-4|TRBJ1-2|.|.
CASSNSEWNYTF
TGTGCCAGCAGCAACTCAGAGTGGAACTACACCTTC
>TRBV5-1|TRBJ2-1|TRBD2|.
CASSLEGLARYNEQFF
TGCGCCAGCAGCTTGGAAGGACTAGCGAGGTACAATGAGCAGTTCTTC
>TRBV7-3|TRBJ2-1|.|.
CASSPSSGGYNEQFF
TGTGCCAGCAGCCCGTCCAGCGGCGGCTACAATGAGCAGTTCTTC
>TRBV6-5|TRBJ1-1|.|.
CASSYLGGTTNTEAFF
TGTGCCAGCAGTTACTTGGGGGGGACAACGAACACTGAAGCTTTCTTT
>TRBV5-1|TRBJ2-3|TRBD2|.
CASSLGRLAGMGTDTQYF
TGCGCCAGCAGCTTGGGTCGCCTAGCGGGGATGGGCACAGATACGCAGTATTTT
>TRBV28|TRBJ2-7|.|.
CASSGYEQYF
TGTGCCAGCAGTGGGTACGAGCAGTACTTC
>TRBV9|TRBJ2-3|TRBD1|.
CASSVVTGFTDTQYF
TGTGCCAGCAGCGTAGTGACAGGGTTTACAGATACGCAGTATTTT
>TRBV2|TRBJ2-1|TRBD2|.
CASSSSGSIYNEQFF
TGTGCCAGCAGTTCGAGCGGGAGTATTTACAATGAGCAGTTCTTC
>TRBV7-9|TRBJ1-3|.|.
CASSSGWAAPGSGNTIYF
TGTGCCAGCAGCTCAGGATGGGCCGCACCGGGCTCTGGAAACACCATATATTTT
>TRBV5-8|TRBJ1-5|.|.
CASSLEMTTRSNQPQHF
TGTGCCAGCAGCTTGGAAATGACCACAAGAAGCAATCAGCCCCAGCATTTT
>TRBV28|TRBJ2-7|.|.
CATLAGVEQYF
TGTGCCACCCTCGCAGGTGTAGAGCAGTACTTC
>TRBV7-2|TRBJ2-3|.|.
CASSSTPSGDTQYF
TGTGCCAGCAGCTCCACCCCCTCGGGAGATACGCAGTATTTT
>TRBV10-3|TRBJ2-1|.|.
CAISARDEQFF
TGTGCCATCAGTGCGAGGGATGAGCAGTTCTTC
>TRBV27|TRBJ1-5|.|.
CASSFLGGGNQPQHF
TGTGCCAGCAGTTTCCTCGGGGGAGGCAATCAGCCCCAGCATTTT